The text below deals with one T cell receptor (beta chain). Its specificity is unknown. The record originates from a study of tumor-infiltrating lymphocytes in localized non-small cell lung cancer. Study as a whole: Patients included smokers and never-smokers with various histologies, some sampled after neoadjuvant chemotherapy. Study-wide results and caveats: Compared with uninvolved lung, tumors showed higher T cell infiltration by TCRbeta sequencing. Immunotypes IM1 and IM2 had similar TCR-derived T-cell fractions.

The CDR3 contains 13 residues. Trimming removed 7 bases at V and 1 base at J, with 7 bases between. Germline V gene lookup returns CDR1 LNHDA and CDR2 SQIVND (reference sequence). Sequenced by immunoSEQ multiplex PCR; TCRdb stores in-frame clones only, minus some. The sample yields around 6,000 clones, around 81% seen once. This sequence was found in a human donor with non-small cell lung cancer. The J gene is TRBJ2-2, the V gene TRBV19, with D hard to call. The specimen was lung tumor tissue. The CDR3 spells CASTARNTGELFF. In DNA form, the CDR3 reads TGTGCCAGTACCGCGAGGAACACCGGGGAGCTGTTTTTT.